Given below is one T cell receptor beta chain in context. Its antigen is unidentified. Whereas donors were nominally healthy upon sampling, unrecorded immune exposures were probable. This sample is part of a study of cytomegalovirus exposure and HLA in healthy donors. Study-level information: Earlier, 95 million to 130 million unique TCR beta sequences were recovered from approximately 200 million T cells by an analysis. Notes on the study in general: Specific recognition of CMV antigens was confirmed in vitro for a few chains (all CMV-associated).

13 Jbeta primers and 60 Vbeta primers were used for the PCR. Authors' analysis steps: Per a later analysis, the number of unique TCR beta chains was approximately 73 million, of which 9 million to 12 million were shared. Sequencing used immunoSEQ multiplex PCR; TCRdb keeps in-frame clones, though not all of them. D and trimming come from the DNA, and the V and J calls and clone size come from that table. The profile covers some 200,000 clones, with 65% to 90% appearing a single time and more than 1.3% taken by the ten largest. The source of this sequence is a girl between 5 and 17 years old in good health and CMV-seronegative. Sequenced sample: PBMCs.

CDR3 DNA sequence: TGTGCCAGCAGTTTCGGGGGTCCTAATCAGCCCCAGCATTTT. Protein: CASSFGGPNQPQHF. This chain links TRBV27 with TRBJ1-5; D may be TRBD1 (5 bases). The CDR3 length is 14 residues. Between the trimmed V and J ends, which lost 3 bases and 4 bases, there was a span of 10 bases. Per germline, CDR1 MNHEY and CDR2 SMNVEV (reference sequence).